A single sample gave rise to the 10 T cell receptor beta chains below, sequenced in a study of blood T cells in healthy people across ages. Combining a sample-barcoded 5' primer with a J-beta primer mix, a second PCR ran for roughly 7 to 12 cycles. TCRdb analysed the 5' RACE reads with MiXCR anew, one entry per CDR3 protein. This table has about 830,000 distinct CDR3 sequences, less than 80% appearing once. The sample comprised blood. These receptors all come from a man aged 30 to 39 in good health.

The table lists this clonotype with a count of one. The rearrangement uses TRBV7-7 and TRBJ2-1, with 7 bases aligning to TRBD1. This CDR3 spans 16 amino acids. Trimming at V came to 5 bases and at J to 0 bases, leaving 7 bases not matched to a gene. In germline, CDR1 is SSHAT, CDR2 FNYEAQ (reference sequence). The CDR3 is CASSQGQLSSYNEQFF. As DNA, the CDR3 is TGTGCCAGCAGCCAGGGACAGCTAAGCTCCTACAATGAGCAGTTCTTC.

The chain recombines TRBV6-1 with TRBJ2-6, with 15 bases fitting TRBD2. The CDR3 spans 21 residues. The germline V gene has CDR1 MNHNS and CDR2 SASEGT. J lost 0 bases, V lost 6 bases, and 12 bases had no gene match. CDR3 residues: CASRDGLAGGHSSSGANVLTF. The CDR3 nucleotides are TGTGCCAGCAGAGACGGACTAGCGGGGGGGCACTCCTCCTCTGGGGCCAACGTCCTGACTTTC.

The gene calls are TRBV2 and TRBJ1-3, with D hard to call. Germline V gene lookup returns CDR1 SNHLY and CDR2 FYNNEI. The V and J ends lost 3 bases and 0 bases respectively, with 9 bases between them. This CDR3 is built from 15 residues. The DNA for the CDR3 is TGTGCCAGCAGTGAGCAAGGCAACTCTGGAAACACCATATATTTT. It yields the protein CASSEQGNSGNTIYF. The full variable domain, with the rest looked up from reference TRBV2 and TRBJ1-3, is EPEVTQTPSHQVTQMGQEVILRCVPISNHLYFYWYRQILGQKVEFLVSFYNNEISEKSEIFDDQFSVERPDGSNFTLKIRSTKLEDSAMYFCASSEQGNSGNTIYFGEGSWLTVV.

The V call is TRBV7-8, the J call TRBJ2-1; 9 positions match TRBD2. The CDR3 sequence is 17 residues long. V dropped 1 base and J dropped 2; count of bases not matched to a gene: 6. Germline V CDR1 and CDR2: SGHVS, FQNEAQ. CDR3 DNA: TGTGCCAGCAGCTTAGAATCGCGGGGGGGCCCCTACAATGAGCAGTTCTTC. Translating it yields CASSLESRGGPYNEQFF.

This chain connects TRBV5-1 to TRBJ1-2; D is unclear. The CDR3 has 15 amino acids. CDR1 and CDR2 from the germline V gene are SGHRS and YFSETQ. Trimming pared 0 bases from V and 3 bases from J, leaving 12 bases between. In DNA form, the CDR3 reads TGCGCCAGCAGCTTGGTGGCCGGGCATCACTATGGCTACACCTTC. Translation gives CASSLVAGHHYGYTF.

The V and J genes are TRBV25-1 and TRBJ1-6; 9 bases fit TRBD1. Germline-derived CDR1 and CDR2 are MGHDK and SYGVNS. J was trimmed by 9 bases and V by 10 bases; bases with no gene match: 13. This CDR3 is 15 amino acids long. The CDR3 reads CATSKGGQGRSPLHF. CDR3 nucleotides: TGTGCCACCTCGAAAGGAGGACAGGGGCGTTCACCCCTCCACTTT. The whole variable domain, filled in from reference TRBV25-1 and TRBJ1-6, reads EADIYQTPRYLVIGTGKKITLECSQTMGHDKMYWYQQDPGMELHLIHYSYGVNSTEKGDLSSESTVSRIRTEHFPLTLESARPSHTSQYLCATSKGGQGRSPLHFGNGTRLTVT.

This clonotype came up a few times. The V and J genes are TRBV20-1 and TRBJ2-7; D is perhaps TRBD1 (5 bases). V lost 5 bases and J 2 bases, leaving 13 bases between the germline ends. CDR3 length: 13 amino acids. Germline CDR1 is DFQATT and CDR2 is SNEGSKA (reference sequence). The CDR3 bases are TGCAGTGCTCTCCCCAGGGAAGCCTACGAGCAGTACTTC. Translating it yields CSALPREAYEQYF.

This clonotype was counted many times. The chain is built from TRBV6-1 and TRBJ1-5; D remains ambiguous. Germline V lookup: CDR1 MNHNS, CDR2 SASEGT. The ends were cut back, 1 base at V and 3 bases at J, with 4 bases in the middle. This CDR3 has 13 amino acids. The CDR3 region is CASSEVFNQPQHF. The CDR3 coding sequence is TGTGCCAGCAGTGAAGTGTTCAATCAGCCCCAGCATTTT.

The rearrangement joins TRBV12-3 or TRBV12-4 to TRBJ2-5; D assignment may be TRBD1 or TRBD2 (6 bases each). The end of the DNA fits TRBJ2-7 better, so the J call may be wrong. The CDR3 contains 14 residues. CDR3 amino acids: CASSLLRGVSEQYF. The CDR3 coding sequence is TGTGCCAGCAGTTTACTTAGGGGGGTATCCGAGCAGTACTTC.

This sequence joins TRBV5-1 and TRBJ2-2, with unresolved D. Trimming stripped 4 bases from V and 4 bases from J, with 11 bases between. Germline CDR1 reads SGHRS; CDR2 reads YFSETQ. The CDR3 has 14 amino acids. CDR3 protein: CASSQPFITGELFF. The CDR3 region has the DNA TGCGCCAGCAGCCAACCCTTCATCACCGGGGAGCTGTTTTTT.